These 10 T cell receptor beta chains came from one sample sequenced in a study of blood T cells in healthy people across ages. Using a J-beta primer mix together with a sample-barcoded 5' primer, a second PCR was run for roughly 6 to 12 cycles. TCRdb redid the calling of the 5' RACE reads with MiXCR, one entry per CDR3 protein. The table records fewer than 700,000 distinct CDR3 sequences, around 43% of them present only once. What was sequenced was blood. These receptors were taken from an elderly man in good health.

This sequence joins TRBV29-1 and TRBJ2-5, with TRBD2 matching 11 bases. Gene TRBJ2-7 matches the end of the DNA better, so the J call may be wrong. The CDR3 extends over 14 amino acids. The germline V gene has CDR1 SQVTM and CDR2 ANQGSEA. The CDR3 protein is CSVLTSGSPNEQYF. Written as DNA, the CDR3 is TGCAGCGTACTTACTAGCGGGAGTCCCAACGAGCAGTACTTC.

This clonotype has only one observation. The chain employs TRBV20-1 and TRBJ2-5, with 13 bases aligning to TRBD2. The germline CDR1 and CDR2 sequences are DFQATT and SNEGSKA (reference sequence). This CDR3 comprises 15 residues. The ends lost 6 bases at V and 11 bases at J; junction bases unmatched: 15. The CDR3 DNA sequence: TGCAGTGCCCTGCCCCGGACTAGCGGGAGTCATGAGCAGTACTTC. The encoded protein is CSALPRTSGSHEQYF.

This clonotype has a handful of counts. The chain carries TRBV5-4 and TRBJ2-5, with TRBD1 identical over 8 bases. CDR1 is SGHNT and CDR2 is YYREEE in the germline V gene (reference sequence). After removal of 4 bases from V and 4 bases from J, the junction contained 9 bases not matched to a gene. CDR3 length: 15 amino acids. The CDR3: CASSRRRGRGETQYF. The CDR3, as DNA: TGTGCCAGCAGCCGACGCAGGGGGCGGGGAGAGACCCAGTACTTC. The complete variable domain, with remaining parts taken from reference TRBV5-4 and TRBJ2-5, reads ETGVTQSPTHLIKTRGQQVTLRCSSQSGHNTVSWYQQALGQGPQFIFQYYREEENGRGNFPPRFSGLQFPNYSSELNVNALELDDSALYLCASSRRRGRGETQYFGPGTRLLVL.

This chain joins TRBV6-2 or TRBV6-3 and TRBJ1-1; 7 bases line up with TRBD1. Losses at the gene ends were 11 bases for V and 4 bases for J; bases not matched to a gene: 7. Germline CDR1 reads MNHEY; CDR2 reads SVGEGT. The CDR3 length is 12 residues. DNA of the CDR3: TGTGCCGGGGGGACAGATGGCACTGAAGCTTTCTTT. It codes for CAGGTDGTEAFF.

The J gene is TRBJ1-5, the V gene TRBV28, with 8 bases matching TRBD1. V shed 1 base and J 4 bases; nucleotides not matched to a gene: 15. Germline assignment: CDR1 MDHEN and CDR2 SYDVKM. The CDR3 has 19 residues. CDR3 sequence reads: CASSLLGRGGTGRNQPQHF. CDR3 coding DNA: TGTGCCAGCAGTTTATTGGGGCGGGGAGGGACAGGACGAAATCAGCCCCAGCATTTT.

The V gene is TRBV11-2, the J gene TRBJ1-2; D uncertain. This CDR3 spans 14 amino acids. Trimming cost V 0 bases and J 4 bases, with 9 bases left between them. Germline V CDR1 and CDR2: SGHAT, FQNNGV. The CDR3 spells CASSLDAAPYGYTF. Here the CDR3 DNA reads TGTGCCAGCAGCTTAGATGCAGCGCCCTATGGCTACACCTTC.

The CDR3, as DNA: TGCGCCAGCAGCCAAGGTCCCGGGACCCAGTACTTC. This translates into CASSQGPGTQYF. The chain joins TRBV4-3 to TRBJ2-5; no clear D gene. V shed 1 base and J shed 7 bases, with 7 bases lying between them. The CDR3 contains 12 residues. Germline V gives CDR1 LGHNA, CDR2 YSLEER.

This clonotype was picked up a small number of times. J is TRBJ2-7 and V is TRBV6-1; D might be TRBD2 (6 bases). Trimming removed 6 bases from V and 7 bases from J, with 22 bases in between. This CDR3 is 15 amino acids long. Germline V gene data show CDR1 as MNHNS and CDR2 as SASEGT. CDR3 in DNA: TGTGCCAGCAGAATTTGGAGGACTATTAACAATGAGCAGTACTTC. Translation: CASRIWRTINNEQYF.

This sequence joins TRBV7-9 and TRBJ1-1; no clear D gene. Trimming cost V 1 base and J 6 bases, with 12 bases left between them. The CDR3 sequence is 14 residues long. CDR1 SEHNR and CDR2 FQNEAQ come from the germline V gene (reference sequence). The CDR3 loop is CASSLVASPSEAFF. The CDR3 DNA sequence: TGTGCCAGCAGCTTAGTGGCTTCTCCATCTGAAGCTTTCTTT.

This chain connects TRBV6-1 to TRBJ1-1; 8 bases line up with TRBD1. The germline V gene encodes CDR1 MNHNS and CDR2 SASEGT. After removal of 5 bases from V and 2 bases from J, the junction contained 7 bases not matched to a gene. CDR3 size: 15 residues. As DNA, the CDR3 is TGTGCCAGCAGTCCACCGGGACAGGCCAACACTGAAGCTTTCTTT. Protein sequence: CASSPPGQANTEAFF.